This T cell receptor beta chain was captured in a study of blood T cell repertoires in COVID-19. Study-wide context: Sites in the United States, Italy and Spain provided acute and convalescent COVID-19 samples. Nucleic acid was either cDNA or gDNA, and it came from T cells, B-cell-depleted T cells, or PBMCs.

Authors' processing steps: Quantification of nucleated cells was approximated via reference gene primer amplification. The data were produced by immunoSEQ multiplex PCR, yet TCRdb's version contains in-frame clones alone and is incomplete. Clonal size and the V and J genes are those of that table, whereas D and trimming came from the DNA. The data show under 75,000 clones, 75% to 90% seen once. This CDR3 region has 13 residues. Trimming took 4 bases from V and 2 from J; bases not matched to a gene: 2. Germline V gene lookup returns CDR1 MNHEY and CDR2 SVGAGI. The source is a man under 40 with acute or convalescent COVID-19. The V gene is TRBV6-5, the J gene TRBJ2-7; 7 bases are shared with TRBD2. Material for sequencing was peripheral blood. CDR3 protein: CASSLGLPYEQYF. The CDR3 DNA sequence: TGTGCCAGCAGTTTGGGACTACCCTACGAGCAGTACTTC.